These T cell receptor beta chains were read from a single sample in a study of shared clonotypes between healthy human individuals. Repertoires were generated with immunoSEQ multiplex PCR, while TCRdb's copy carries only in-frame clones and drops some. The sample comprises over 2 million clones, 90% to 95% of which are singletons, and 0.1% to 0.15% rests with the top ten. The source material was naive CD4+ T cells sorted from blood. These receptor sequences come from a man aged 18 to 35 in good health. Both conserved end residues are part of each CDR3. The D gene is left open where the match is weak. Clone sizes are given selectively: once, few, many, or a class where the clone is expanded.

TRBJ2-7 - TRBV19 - TGTGCCAGTAGTATTTCGCTGATCGGCGAGCAGTACTTC CASSISLIGEQYF
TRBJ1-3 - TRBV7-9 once TGTGCCAGCAGCTCCCAAGACGGAAAGGCTGGAAACACCATATATTTT CASSSQDGKAGNTIYF
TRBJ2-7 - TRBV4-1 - TGCGCCAGCAGCCAAAAGCTAGAGGGAACCTACGAGCAGTACTTC CASSQKLEGTYEQYF
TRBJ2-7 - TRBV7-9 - TGTGCCGGGGGGACGAGCTCCTACGAGCAGTACTTC CAGGTSSYEQYF
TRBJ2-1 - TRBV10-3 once TGTGCCATCAGCCAACAAACGGGAGAGTTCTACAATGAGCAGTTCTTC CAISQQTGEFYNEQFF
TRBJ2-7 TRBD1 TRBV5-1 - TGCGCCAGCAGCTTAATGACAGGGGGCTTTGGAGAGCAGTACTTC CASSLMTGGFGEQYF
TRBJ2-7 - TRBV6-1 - TGTGCCAGCAGCCCGAGCAGGGGCAGCCCCTACGAGCAGTACTTC CASSPSRGSPYEQYF
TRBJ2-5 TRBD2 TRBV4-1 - TGCGCCAGCAGCCAAGGGGCGGGGGGGGCTCGTCGAGAGACCCAGTACTTC CASSQGAGGARRETQYF
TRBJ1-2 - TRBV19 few TGTGCCAGTAGTATAGATTGGGGCCCCGGAGGGGTCTACCATGGCTACACCTTC CASSIDWGPGGVYHGYTF
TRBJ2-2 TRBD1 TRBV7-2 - TGTGCCAGCAGTCCAGGACAGGGAGGAACCGGGGAGCTGTTTTTT CASSPGQGGTGELFF
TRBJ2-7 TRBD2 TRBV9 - TGTGCCAGCAGCGTTGGTCCCGGGACTAGCGGCCTCTCCTACGAGCAGTACTTC CASSVGPGTSGLSYEQYF
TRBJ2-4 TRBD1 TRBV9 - TGTGCCAGCAGCACACAACCGGGACAGGACATTCAGTACTTC CASSTQPGQDIQYF